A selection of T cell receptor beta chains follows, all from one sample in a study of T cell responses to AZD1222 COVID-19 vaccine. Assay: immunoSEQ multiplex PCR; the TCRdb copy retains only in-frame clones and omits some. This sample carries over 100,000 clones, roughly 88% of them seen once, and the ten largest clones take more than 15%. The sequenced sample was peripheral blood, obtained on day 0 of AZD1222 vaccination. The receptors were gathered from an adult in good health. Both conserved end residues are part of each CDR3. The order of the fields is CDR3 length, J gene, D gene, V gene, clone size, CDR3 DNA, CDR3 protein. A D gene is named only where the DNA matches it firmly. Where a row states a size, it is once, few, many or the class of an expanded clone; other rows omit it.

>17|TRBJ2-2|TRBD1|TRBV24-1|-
TGTGCCACCAGTGAAGCGACAGGGGGCGCGGGGACCGGGGAGCTGTTTTTT
CATSEATGGAGTGELFF
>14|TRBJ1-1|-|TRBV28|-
TGTGCCAGCAGTTTAACTACAGGGAGACGTGTTGCTTTCTTT
CASSLTTGRRVAFF
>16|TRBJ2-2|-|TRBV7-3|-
TGTGCCAGCAGCTCAACCCCGAGGGGAGGCACCGGGGAGCTGTTTTTT
CASSSTPRGGTGELFF
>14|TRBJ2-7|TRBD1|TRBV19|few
TGTGCCAGTAGTCCAGGGGGCAGCTCCTACGAGCAGTACTTC
CASSPGGSSYEQYF
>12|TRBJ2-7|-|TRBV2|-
TGTGCCAGCACCAGGGATAGGTACGAGCAGTACTTC
CASTRDRYEQYF
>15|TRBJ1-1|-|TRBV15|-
TGTGCCACCAGCAGAGTGGGACCGGAGAACACTGAAGCTTTCTTT
CATSRVGPENTEAFF
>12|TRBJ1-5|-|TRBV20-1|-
TGCAGTGCTAGTCAGGGAGGACCGGCCCAGCATTTT
CSASQGGPAQHF
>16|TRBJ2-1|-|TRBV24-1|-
TGTGCCACCAGTGATTTAAGCGACATTGGCTACAATGAGCAGTTCTTC
CATSDLSDIGYNEQFF
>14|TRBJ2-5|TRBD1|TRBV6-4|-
TGTGCCAGCCCGAGACAGGGGGCTAGGGAGACCCAGTACTTC
CASPRQGARETQYF
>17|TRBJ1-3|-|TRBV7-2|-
TGTGCCAGCAGCTTAGCGCAGATTGAAGGCTATGGAAACACCATATATTTT
CASSLAQIEGYGNTIYF